Reported below is one T cell receptor (beta chain). This specimen comes from a study of blood T cell repertoires in COVID-19. Original methodology: Estimates of nucleated cell counts were drawn from the amplification of reference gene primers. Clones were read by immunoSEQ multiplex PCR, and TCRdb kept only the in-frame ones, dropping some. V, J and clone size were drawn from that table, and D and trimming were deduced from the DNA. This repertoire shows around 15,000 clones, about 80% found once; its top ten account for about a tenth. The CDR3 is 13 amino acids. The ends lost 6 bases at V and 7 bases at J; junction bases unmatched: 5.

The sample was peripheral blood. This chain uses TRBV12-3 or TRBV12-4 with TRBJ1-4, with TRBD1 matching over 7 bases. The sequence was collected from a human donor in a cohort sampled during active COVID-19. Here the CDR3 DNA reads TGTGCCAGCAGAAGGGGGCGAGTTGAAAAACTGTTTTTT. Protein sequence: CASRRGRVEKLFF.